This T cell receptor beta chain originates from a study of response to subunit inactivated influenza vaccine. In TCRdb, the RT-PCR reads were re-called with MiXCR into one record per CDR3 protein. The sample consists of about 570,000 distinct CDR3 sequences, 12% of them appearing once. This clonotype was seen more than once but under ten times. Its specificity is unknown. Overall study findings and caveats: The authors proposed limited new T cell recruitment per seasonal influenza vaccination.

The V end was cut by 2 bases, the J end by 0 bases, with 11 bases between. CDR3 length equals 16 residues. The germline V gene has CDR1 SGHRS and CDR2 YFSETQ. The rearrangement joins TRBV5-1 to TRBJ2-2, with D possibly being TRBD1 (6 bases). This TCR was sampled from a man aged 50 or older who received an inactivated influenza vaccine. The starting material was PBMCs from blood, obtained on the day of vaccination. Here the CDR3 DNA reads TGCGCCAGCAGCTTACAGGACAGTTCGAACACCGGGGAGCTGTTTTTT. Residues: CASSLQDSSNTGELFF.